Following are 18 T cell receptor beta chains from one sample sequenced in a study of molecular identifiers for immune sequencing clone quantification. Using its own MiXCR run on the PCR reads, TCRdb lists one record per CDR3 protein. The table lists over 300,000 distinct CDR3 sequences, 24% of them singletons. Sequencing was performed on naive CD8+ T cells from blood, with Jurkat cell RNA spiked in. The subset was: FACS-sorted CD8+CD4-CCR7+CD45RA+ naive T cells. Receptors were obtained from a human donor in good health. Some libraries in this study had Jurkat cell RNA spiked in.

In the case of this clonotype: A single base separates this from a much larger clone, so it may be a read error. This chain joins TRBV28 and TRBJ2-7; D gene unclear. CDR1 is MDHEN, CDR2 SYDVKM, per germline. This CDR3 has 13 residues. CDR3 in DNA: TGTGCCAGCAGCCGTCCGGGCTCCTACGGGCAGTACTTC. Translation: CASSRPGSYGQYF.

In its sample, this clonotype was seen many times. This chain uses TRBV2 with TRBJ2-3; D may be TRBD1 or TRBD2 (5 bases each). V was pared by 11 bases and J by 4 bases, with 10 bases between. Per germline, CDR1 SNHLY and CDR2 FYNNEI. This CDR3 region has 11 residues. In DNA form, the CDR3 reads TGTGCCGGGGACCCGGCAGATACGCAGTATTTT. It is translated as CAGDPADTQYF.

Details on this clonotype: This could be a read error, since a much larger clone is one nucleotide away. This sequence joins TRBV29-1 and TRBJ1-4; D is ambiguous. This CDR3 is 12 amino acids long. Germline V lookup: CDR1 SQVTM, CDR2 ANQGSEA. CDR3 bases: TGCAGCGCCTCCGGGAGCGATGAAAAACTGCTTTTT. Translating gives CSASGSDEKLLF.

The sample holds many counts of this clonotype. CDR3 bases: TGCGCCAGCAGCCAAGATCTGTCCGAGCAGTACTTC. Translating it yields CASSQDLSEQYF. This chain joins TRBV4-3 and TRBJ2-7; D gene uncertain. V lost 0 bases and J lost 6, with 6 bases in between. The CDR3 covers 12 residues. Per germline, CDR1 LGHNA and CDR2 YSLEER.

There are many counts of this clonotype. In nucleotides, the CDR3 is TGTGCCAGCAGCTTAGGAGGCGCCGCCACAGATACGCAGTATTTT. Residues: CASSLGGAATDTQYF. The chain has TRBV7-8 and TRBJ2-3; D is ambiguous. From germline, CDR1 is SGHVS and CDR2 FQNEAQ. The CDR3 totals 15 residues. The V end was cut by 1 base, the J end by 2 bases, with 10 bases between. Drawing the rest from reference TRBV7-8 and TRBJ2-3, the complete variable domain is GAGVSQSPRYKVAKRGQDVALRCDPISGHVSLFWYQQALGQGPEFLTYFQNEAQLDKSGLPSDRFFAERPEGSVSTLKIQRTQQEDSAVYLCASSLGGAATDTQYFGPGTRLTVL.

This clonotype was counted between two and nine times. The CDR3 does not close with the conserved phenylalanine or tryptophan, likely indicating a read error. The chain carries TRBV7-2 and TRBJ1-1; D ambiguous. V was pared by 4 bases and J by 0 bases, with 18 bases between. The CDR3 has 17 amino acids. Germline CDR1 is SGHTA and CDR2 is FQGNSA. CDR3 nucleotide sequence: TGTGCCAGCAGCTCCACCCGAGGAGGGTACATGAACACTGAAGCTTTCCTT. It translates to CASSSTRGGYMNTEAFL.

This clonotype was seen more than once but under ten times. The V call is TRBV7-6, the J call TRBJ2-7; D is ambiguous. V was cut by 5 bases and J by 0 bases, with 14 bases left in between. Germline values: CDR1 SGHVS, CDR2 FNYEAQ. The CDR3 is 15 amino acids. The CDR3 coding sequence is TGTGCCAGCAGCCCCGAAGGGATCCACTCCTACGAGCAGTACTTC. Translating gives CASSPEGIHSYEQYF.

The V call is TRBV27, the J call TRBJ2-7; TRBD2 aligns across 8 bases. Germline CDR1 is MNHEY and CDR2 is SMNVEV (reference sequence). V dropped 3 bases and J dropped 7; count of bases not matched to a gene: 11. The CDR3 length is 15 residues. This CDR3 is CASSFIVSGGGEQYF. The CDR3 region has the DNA TGTGCCAGCAGTTTTATTGTCAGCGGGGGTGGAGAGCAGTACTTC.

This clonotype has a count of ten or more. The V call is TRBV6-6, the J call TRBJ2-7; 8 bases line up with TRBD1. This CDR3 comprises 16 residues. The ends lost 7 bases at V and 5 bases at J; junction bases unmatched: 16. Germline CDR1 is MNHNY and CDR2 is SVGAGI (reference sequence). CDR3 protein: CASTSPHTGGRDEQYF. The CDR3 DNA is TGTGCCAGCACCTCGCCACACACAGGGGGTCGTGACGAGCAGTACTTC.

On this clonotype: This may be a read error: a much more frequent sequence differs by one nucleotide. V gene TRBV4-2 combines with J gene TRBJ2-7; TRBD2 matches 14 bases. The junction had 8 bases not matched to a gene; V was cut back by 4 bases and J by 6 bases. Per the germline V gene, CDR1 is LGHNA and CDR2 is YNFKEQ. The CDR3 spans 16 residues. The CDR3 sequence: CASSPQGLAGACEQYF. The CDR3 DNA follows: TGTGCCAGCAGCCCACAGGGACTAGCGGGAGCGTGCGAGCAGTACTTC.

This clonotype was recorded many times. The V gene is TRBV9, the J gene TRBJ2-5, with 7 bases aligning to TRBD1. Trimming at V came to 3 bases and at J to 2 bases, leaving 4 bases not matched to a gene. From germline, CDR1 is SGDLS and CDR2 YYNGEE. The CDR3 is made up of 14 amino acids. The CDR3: CASSAGTAQETQYF. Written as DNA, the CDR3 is TGTGCCAGCAGCGCCGGGACAGCTCAAGAGACCCAGTACTTC.

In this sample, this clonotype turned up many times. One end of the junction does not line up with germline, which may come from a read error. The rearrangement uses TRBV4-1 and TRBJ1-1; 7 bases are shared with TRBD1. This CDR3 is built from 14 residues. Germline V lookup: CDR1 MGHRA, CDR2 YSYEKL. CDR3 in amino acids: CASSQDSGGALALF. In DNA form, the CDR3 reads TGCGCCAGCAGCCAAGACTCAGGGGGAGCTTTGGCTCTCTTT.

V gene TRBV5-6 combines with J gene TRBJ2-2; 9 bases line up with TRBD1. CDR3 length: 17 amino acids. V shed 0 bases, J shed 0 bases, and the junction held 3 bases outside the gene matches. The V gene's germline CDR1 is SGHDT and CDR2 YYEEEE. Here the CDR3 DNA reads TGTGCCAGCAGCTTGGGGAGACAGGGGGCGAACACCGGGGAGCTGTTTTTT. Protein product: CASSLGRQGANTGELFF.

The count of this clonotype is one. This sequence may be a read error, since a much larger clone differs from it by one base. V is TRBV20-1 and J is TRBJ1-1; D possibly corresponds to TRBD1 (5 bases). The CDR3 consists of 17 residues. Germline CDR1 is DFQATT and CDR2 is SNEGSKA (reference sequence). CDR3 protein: CSAKGIIGVSANTKAFF. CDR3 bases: TGCAGTGCTAAGGGGATAATTGGGGTTTCAGCGAACACTAAAGCTTTCTTT.

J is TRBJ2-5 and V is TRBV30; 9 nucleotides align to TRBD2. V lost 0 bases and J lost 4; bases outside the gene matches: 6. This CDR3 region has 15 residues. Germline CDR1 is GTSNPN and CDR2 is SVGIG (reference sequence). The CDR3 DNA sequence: TGTGCCTGGAGTGTCGATAGCGGGGGCGGAGAGACCCAGTACTTC. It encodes CAWSVDSGGGETQYF.

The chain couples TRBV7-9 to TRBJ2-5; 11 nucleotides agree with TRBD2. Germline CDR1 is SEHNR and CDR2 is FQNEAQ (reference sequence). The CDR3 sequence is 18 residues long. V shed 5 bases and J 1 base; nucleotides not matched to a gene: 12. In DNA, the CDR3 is TGTGCCAGCAGCGTACCCCCAGGGACTAGCGGTGTCCAAGAGACCCAGTACTTC. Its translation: CASSVPPGTSGVQETQYF. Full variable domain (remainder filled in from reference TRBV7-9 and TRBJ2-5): DTGVSQNPRHKITKRGQNVTFRCDPISEHNRLYWYRQTLGQGPEFLTYFQNEAQLEKSRLLSDRFSAERPKGSFSTLEIQRTEQGDSAMYLCASSVPPGTSGVQETQYFGPGTRLLVL.

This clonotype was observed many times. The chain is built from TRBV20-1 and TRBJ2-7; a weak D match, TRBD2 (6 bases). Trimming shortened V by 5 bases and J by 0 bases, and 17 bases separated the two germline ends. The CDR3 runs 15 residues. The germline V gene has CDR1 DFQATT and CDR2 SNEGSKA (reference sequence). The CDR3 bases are TGCAGTGCTGCCCCTAGGGAGGCCCCCTCCTACGAGCAGTACTTC. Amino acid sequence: CSAAPREAPSYEQYF.

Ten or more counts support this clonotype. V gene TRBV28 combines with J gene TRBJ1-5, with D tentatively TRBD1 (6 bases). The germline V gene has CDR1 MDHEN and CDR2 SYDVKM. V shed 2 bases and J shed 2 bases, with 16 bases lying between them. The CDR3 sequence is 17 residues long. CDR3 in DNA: TGTGCCAGCAGTTTACCCGTAGGGGGGGCAGGCAATCAGCCCCAGCATTTT. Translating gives CASSLPVGGAGNQPQHF.